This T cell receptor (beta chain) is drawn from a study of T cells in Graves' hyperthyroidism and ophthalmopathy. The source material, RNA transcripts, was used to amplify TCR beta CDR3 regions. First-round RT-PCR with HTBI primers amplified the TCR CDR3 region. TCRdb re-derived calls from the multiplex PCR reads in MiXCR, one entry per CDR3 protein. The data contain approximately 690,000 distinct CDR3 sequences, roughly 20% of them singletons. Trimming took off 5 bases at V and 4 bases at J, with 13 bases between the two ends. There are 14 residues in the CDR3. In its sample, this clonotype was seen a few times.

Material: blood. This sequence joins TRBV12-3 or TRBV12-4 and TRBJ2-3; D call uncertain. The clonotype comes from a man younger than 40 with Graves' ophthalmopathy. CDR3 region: CASSPRVVADTQYF. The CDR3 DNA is TGTGCCAGCAGTCCCCGGGTAGTCGCAGATACGCAGTATTTT.